The 9 T cell receptor beta chains given below trace back to one sample, sequenced in a study of blood T cell repertoires in COVID-19. Assay used: immunoSEQ multiplex PCR; TCRdb lists only in-frame clones, some missing. The table records more than 70,000 clones, 70% to 90% of them present only once. The sequenced material came from peripheral blood. All receptors come from a woman aged 80 or older with acute or convalescent COVID-19.

This clone has a single count. This sequence joins TRBV5-1 and TRBJ1-1; no reliable D call. Germline V gene data show CDR1 as SGHRS and CDR2 as YFSETQ. Trimming removed 0 bases from V and 5 bases from J, with 11 bases in between. This CDR3 region has 14 residues. The CDR3 loop reads CASSLGGIGTEAFF. CDR3 in DNA: TGCGCCAGCAGCTTGGGAGGGATTGGGACTGAAGCTTTCTTT.

The chain couples TRBV29-1 to TRBJ1-2; D is perhaps TRBD1 (5 bases). V lost 7 bases and J lost 4, with 16 bases in between. CDR1 and CDR2 (germline): SQVTM, ANQGSEA. The length of the CDR3 is 13 residues. DNA for the CDR3: TGCAGCGCCGCCCGGCAGGGTCCCTATGGCTACACCTTC. This translates into CSAARQGPYGYTF.

The CDR3 spells CASSSGQGASPLHF. CDR3 nucleotides: TGCGCCAGCAGCTCGGGACAGGGTGCCTCACCCCTCCACTTT. The genes are TRBV5-1 and TRBJ1-6; TRBD1 matches 9 bases. The V gene end was trimmed by 3 bases and the J gene end by 10 bases; junction bases not matched to a gene: 5. From germline, CDR1 is SGHRS and CDR2 YFSETQ. The CDR3 totals 14 residues.

The gene calls are TRBV10-1 and TRBJ2-1; the match to TRBD2 covers 10 bases. Germline V gene lookup returns CDR1 WNHNN and CDR2 SYGVQD (reference sequence). The CDR3 extends over 17 amino acids. Trimming took 0 bases from V and 4 from J; bases not matched to a gene: 6. CDR3 amino acids: CASSESRAGGHYNEQFF. The CDR3 DNA follows: TGCGCCAGCAGTGAGTCGAGAGCGGGGGGGCATTACAATGAGCAGTTCTTC.

This chain uses TRBV5-5 with TRBJ1-6; 7 positions agree with TRBD1. Germline CDR1 is SGHKS and CDR2 is YYEKEE (reference sequence). Trimming at V came to 2 bases and at J to 5 bases, leaving 10 bases not matched to a gene. CDR3 length: 17 residues. This chain's CDR3 is CASSLRDSPGNNSPLHF. Here the CDR3 DNA reads TGTGCCAGCAGCTTAAGGGACAGTCCGGGGAATAATTCACCCCTCCACTTT.

The chain employs TRBV18 and TRBJ2-7; no reliable D call. Per the germline V gene, CDR1 is KGHSH and CDR2 is LQKENI. V shed 6 bases and J shed 2 bases, with 8 bases lying between them. The CDR3 loop spans 12 amino acids. The CDR3 spells CASSSLTYEQYF. Here the CDR3 DNA reads TGTGCCAGCTCGAGTCTCACCTACGAGCAGTACTTC.

V usage is TRBV7-6 and J usage is TRBJ1-5; possibly TRBD1 for D (6 bases). CDR1 and CDR2 from the germline V gene are SGHVS and FNYEAQ. The CDR3 runs to 15 residues. V lost 0 bases to trimming and J lost 3 bases, with 9 bases between them. This chain's CDR3 is CASSLAQGANQPQHF. The CDR3, as DNA: TGTGCCAGCAGCTTAGCACAGGGAGCCAATCAGCCCCAGCATTTT.

V usage is TRBV14 and J usage is TRBJ1-6, with no clear D. The V gene's germline CDR1 is SGHDN and CDR2 FVKESK. This CDR3 contains 17 residues. The ends were cut back, 2 bases at V and 0 bases at J, with 11 bases in the middle. Here the CDR3 reads CASSQWTGSSYNSPLHF. Here the CDR3 DNA reads TGTGCCAGCAGCCAATGGACGGGAAGCTCCTATAATTCACCCCTCCACTTT.

Only a few counts were recorded for this clone. The gene calls are TRBV11-2 and TRBJ2-7; possible D gene TRBD1, 6 bases. The V gene's germline CDR1 is SGHAT and CDR2 FQNNGV. Trimming took off 5 bases at V and 6 bases at J, with 20 bases between the two ends. CDR3 length: 15 residues. The CDR3 DNA is TGTGCCAGCAGCCCATCGCAGGGGTCAAGGCTCGAGCAGTACTTC. Amino acids: CASSPSQGSRLEQYF.